This T cell receptor (beta chain) originates from a study of vaccination and CD4 T cells after COVID-19. In its sample, this clonotype was seen a few times. What it binds is not known. CDR1 and CDR2 from the germline V gene are MDHEN and SYDVKM. The CDR3 consists of 14 residues. V lost 6 bases and J 10 bases, leaving 21 bases between the germline ends. Sequenced with the Oncomine TCR Beta short-read assay was DNA taken from cultured CD4+ T cells. Extraction of genomic DNA was performed on cultured CD4+ T cells. TCRdb re-analysed the PCR reads in MiXCR, keeping a single row per CDR3 protein. Among about 9,700 distinct CDR3 sequences, 30% to 45% were seen once, and the ten largest hold approximately 8%. Indicated treatment: roughly ten-day PBMC culture with coronavirus spike peptide pools or control peptides (ViraFEST assay). According to the study, CD4+ T cells from the unexposed donor were gathered ahead of the COVID-19 pandemic (2011-2018).

The clonotype originates from a human donor in good health. The sequenced sample was CD4+ T cells from blood, cultured in vitro. The chain recombines TRBV28 with TRBJ1-1; D possibly corresponds to TRBD1 (6 bases). The CDR3 nucleotides read TGTGCCAGCAGCCTACAGGGTCCCTTAGCGAGAGCTTTCTTT. Amino acids: CASSLQGPLARAFF.